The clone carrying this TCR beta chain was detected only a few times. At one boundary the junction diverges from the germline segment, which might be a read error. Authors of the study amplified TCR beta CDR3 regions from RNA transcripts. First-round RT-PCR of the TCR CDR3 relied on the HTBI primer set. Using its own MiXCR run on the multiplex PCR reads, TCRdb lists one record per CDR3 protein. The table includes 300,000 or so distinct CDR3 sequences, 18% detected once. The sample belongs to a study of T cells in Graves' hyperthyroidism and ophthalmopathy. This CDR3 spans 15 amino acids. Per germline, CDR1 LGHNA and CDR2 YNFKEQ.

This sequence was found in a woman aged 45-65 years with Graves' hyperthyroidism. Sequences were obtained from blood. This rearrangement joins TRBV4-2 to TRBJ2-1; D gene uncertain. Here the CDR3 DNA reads TGTGCCAGCAGCCCCCGGCACAACTCCAACAATGAGCAGTTCTTC. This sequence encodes CASSPRHNSNNEQFF.